This T cell receptor (delta chain) was found in a study of Vδ1+ human thymocytes. Note on this clone: Its antigen is undetermined.

The template was reverse-transcribed extracted RNA. The CDR3 regions were amplified by multiplex PCR from V-gene primers to a constant-region primer. TCRdb re-called the multiplex PCR reads through CATT. The table has about 55,000 delta-chain clones, approximately 16% seen once. Alphabeta T cells were depleted, then CD3+ Vdelta1+ Vdelta2- thymocytes were FACS-sorted. Purity of the sorted Vdelta1+ thymocytes ranged from roughly 96% to 99.6%. The CDR3 runs 19 residues. Germline trimming cut 3 bases from V and 0 bases from J; bases unmatched to any gene: 12. CDR1 TSWWSYY and CDR2 QGS come from the germline V gene. Study-level findings and limits: Thymic TRG and TRD repertoires appeared highly polyclonal, with Gaussian CDR3 length distributions.

The receptor was derived from a boy under two years old who had congenital heart surgery. Material for sequencing was Vdelta1+ gamma-delta thymocytes from the thymus. Subset in this sample: FACS-sorted CD3+ TCRalphabeta- TCRVdelta1+ TCRVdelta2- thymocytes. The V gene is TRDV1, the J gene TRDJ1; 11 positions agree with TRDD3. Here the CDR3 DNA reads TGTGCTCTTGGGGACCTCCAAGCTGGGGGATACTTGTACACCGATAAACTCATCTTT. Amino acids: CALGDLQAGGYLYTDKLIF.